This TCR beta chain emerged from a study of blood T cell repertoires in COVID-19. The data were produced by immunoSEQ multiplex PCR, yet TCRdb's version contains in-frame clones alone and is incomplete. Of some 490,000 clones listed, 70% to 90% are singletons. In germline, CDR1 is SGHKS, CDR2 YYEKEE (reference sequence). Trimming cost V 2 bases and J 5 bases; bases outside gene matches: 7. This CDR3 is 16 amino acids long. This clone has just one count. This chain connects TRBV5-5 to TRBJ1-5; 10 positions agree with TRBD1. Sequenced material: PBMCs or T cells enriched from blood (not recorded which). The sequence derives from a woman in her sixties or seventies who had recovered from COVID-19. CDR3 sequence: CASSFLSGQGYQPQHF. Here the CDR3 DNA reads TGTGCCAGCAGCTTTTTGTCGGGACAGGGGTATCAGCCCCAGCATTTT.